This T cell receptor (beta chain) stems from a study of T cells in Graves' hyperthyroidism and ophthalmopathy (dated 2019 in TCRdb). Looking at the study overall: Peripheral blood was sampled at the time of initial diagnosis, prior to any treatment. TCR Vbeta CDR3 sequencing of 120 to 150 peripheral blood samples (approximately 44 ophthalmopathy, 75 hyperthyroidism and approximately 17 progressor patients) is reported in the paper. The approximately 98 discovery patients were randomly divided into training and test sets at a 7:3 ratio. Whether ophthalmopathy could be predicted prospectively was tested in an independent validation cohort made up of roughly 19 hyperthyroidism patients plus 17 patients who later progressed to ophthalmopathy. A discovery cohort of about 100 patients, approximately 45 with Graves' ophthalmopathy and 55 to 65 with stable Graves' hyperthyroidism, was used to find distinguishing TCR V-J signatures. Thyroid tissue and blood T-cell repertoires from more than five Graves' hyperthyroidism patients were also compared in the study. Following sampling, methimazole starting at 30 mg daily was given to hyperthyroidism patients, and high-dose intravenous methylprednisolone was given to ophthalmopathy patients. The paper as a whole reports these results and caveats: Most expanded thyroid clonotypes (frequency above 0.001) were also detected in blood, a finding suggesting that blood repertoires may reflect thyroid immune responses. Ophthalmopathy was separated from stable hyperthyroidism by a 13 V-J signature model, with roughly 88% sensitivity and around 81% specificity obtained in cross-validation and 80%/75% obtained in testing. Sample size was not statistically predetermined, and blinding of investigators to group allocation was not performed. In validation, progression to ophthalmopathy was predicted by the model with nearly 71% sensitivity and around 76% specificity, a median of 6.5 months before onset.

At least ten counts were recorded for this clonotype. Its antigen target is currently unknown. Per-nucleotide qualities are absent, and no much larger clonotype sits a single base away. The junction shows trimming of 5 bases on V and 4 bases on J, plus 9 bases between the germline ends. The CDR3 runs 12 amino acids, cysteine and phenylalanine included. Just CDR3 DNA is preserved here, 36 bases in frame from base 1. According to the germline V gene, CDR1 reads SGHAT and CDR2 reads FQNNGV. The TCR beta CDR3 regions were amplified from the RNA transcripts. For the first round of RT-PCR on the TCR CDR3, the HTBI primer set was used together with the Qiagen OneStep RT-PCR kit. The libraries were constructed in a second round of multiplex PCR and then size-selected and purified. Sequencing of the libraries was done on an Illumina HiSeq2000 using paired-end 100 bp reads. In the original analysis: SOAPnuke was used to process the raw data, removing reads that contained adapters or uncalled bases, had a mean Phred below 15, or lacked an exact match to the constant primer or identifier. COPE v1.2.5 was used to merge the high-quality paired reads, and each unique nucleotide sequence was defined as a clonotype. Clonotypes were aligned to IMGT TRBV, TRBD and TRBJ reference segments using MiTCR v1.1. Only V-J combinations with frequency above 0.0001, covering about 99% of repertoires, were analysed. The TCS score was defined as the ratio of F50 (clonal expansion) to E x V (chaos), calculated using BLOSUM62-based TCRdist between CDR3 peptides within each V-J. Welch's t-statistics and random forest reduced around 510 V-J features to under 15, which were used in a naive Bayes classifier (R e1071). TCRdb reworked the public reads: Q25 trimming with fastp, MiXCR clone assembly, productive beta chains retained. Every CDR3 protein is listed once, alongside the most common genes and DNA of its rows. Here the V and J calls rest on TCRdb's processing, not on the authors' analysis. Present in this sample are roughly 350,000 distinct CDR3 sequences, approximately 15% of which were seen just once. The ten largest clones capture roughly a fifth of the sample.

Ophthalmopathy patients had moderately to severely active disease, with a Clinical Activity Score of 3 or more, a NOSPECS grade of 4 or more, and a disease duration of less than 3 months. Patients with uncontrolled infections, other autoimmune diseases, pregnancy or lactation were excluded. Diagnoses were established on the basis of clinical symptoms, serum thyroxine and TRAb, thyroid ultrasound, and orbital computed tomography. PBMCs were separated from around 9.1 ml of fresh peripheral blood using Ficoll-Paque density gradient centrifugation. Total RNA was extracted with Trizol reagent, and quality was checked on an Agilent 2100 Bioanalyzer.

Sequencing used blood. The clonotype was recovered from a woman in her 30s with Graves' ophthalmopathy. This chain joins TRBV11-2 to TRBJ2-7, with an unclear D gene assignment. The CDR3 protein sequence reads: CASSRTEYEQYF. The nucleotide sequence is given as TGTGCCAGCAGCCGAACAGAATACGAGCAGTACTTC.